This TCR beta chain was obtained from a study of T cell responses to AZD1222 COVID-19 vaccine. As for this clone: Its cognate antigen is unknown.

Data came from immunoSEQ multiplex PCR; TCRdb stores just in-frame clones and leaves some out. The sample lists some 150,000 clones, 90% to 95% occurring once. Broader study findings: After two AZD1222 doses, spike-specific TCR breadth and depth rose versus day 0. The donor cohort was predominantly white British with a female majority, and clonal diversity may have been underestimated.

The germline V gene encodes CDR1 MNHEY and CDR2 SVGAGI. The length of the CDR3 is 14 residues. The germline V and J ends were trimmed by 6 bases and 4 bases, with 15 bases remaining between them. The chain joins TRBV6-5 to TRBJ1-2; maybe TRBD1 (6 bases). The source material was peripheral blood, sampled on day 0 of AZD1222 vaccination. The source of this sequence is an adult in good health. The CDR3 reads CASSSFRGGYGYTF. The CDR3 coding sequence is TGTGCCAGCAGCTCCTTCAGGGGTGGCTATGGCTACACCTTC.